The clone carrying this TCR beta chain was counted many times. What it binds is unknown. This sample was included in a study of T cells after yellow fever vaccination. Findings and caveats of the study: Most clones from primary vaccination resurfaced after the booster (about 95% CD4, around 90% CD8). A secondary response was less intense yet reached its peak sooner, at day 5 versus 15. One caveat is that FACS-sorted repertoires could contain abundant clonotypes contaminating from the bulk population.

This CDR3 region has 15 residues. Germline loops: CDR1 LNHDA, CDR2 SQIVND (reference sequence). V dropped 5 bases and J dropped 5; count of bases not matched to a gene: 9. MiXCR was run by TCRdb on the 5' RACE reads, yielding one entry per CDR3 protein. The table includes some 200,000 distinct CDR3 sequences, approximately 3.2% detected once. This TCR came from a man aged 18-30 years who received the YFV17D yellow fever vaccine. The chain links TRBV19 to TRBJ2-4; 7 bases align to TRBD2. This material consisted of CD4+ T cells sorted from PBMCs, taken 10 days after the yellow fever booster vaccination. CDR3 DNA sequence: TGTGCCAGTAGTTGGGTAGCGGGTTTGGAAAACATTCAGTACTTC. It is translated as CASSWVAGLENIQYF.